This T cell receptor (beta chain) comes out of a study of cytomegalovirus exposure and HLA in healthy donors. The wider study: Previous work identified roughly 120 million unique TCR beta sequences from about 179 million T cells.

Donors sampled were nominally healthy, though unrecorded immune exposures were likely. Notes on the study in general: Reports indicate that TCR beta sequences accurately predicted the HLA-A and HLA-B alleles of most subjects. In a later analysis, the majority of CMV-associated beta chains seemingly showed HLA restriction.

PCR used 60 Vbeta primers and 13 Jbeta primers. The repertoire was sequenced with immunoSEQ multiplex PCR; TCRdb's copy has only in-frame clones and lacks some. The sample carries under 150,000 clones, roughly 60% recorded once. About this clone itself: Its antigen is undetermined.

V lost 2 bases to trimming and J lost 1 base, with 17 bases between them. Germline loops: CDR1 SGHVS, CDR2 FQNEAQ. This CDR3 region has 18 residues. The V and J genes are TRBV7-8 and TRBJ2-2; unclear D gene. The sequenced sample was PBMCs. The receptor was derived from a woman aged 40 to 49 in good health and CMV-seronegative. The CDR3 reads CASSLSFVNKVNTGELFF. The CDR3 DNA reads TGTGCCAGCAGCTTATCATTTGTTAACAAAGTGAACACCGGGGAGCTGTTTTTT.